This TCR beta chain was retrieved from a study of identical twins. Using its own MiXCR run on the 5' RACE reads, TCRdb lists one record per CDR3 protein. The data show a few hundred thousand distinct CDR3 sequences, roughly 8.6% seen once. The CDR3 consists of 15 residues. The germline V gene has CDR1 SGDLS and CDR2 YYNGEE. V was trimmed by 5 bases and J by 2 bases, leaving 11 bases between them. A remark on this clonotype: Its antigen is as yet unknown.

Points from the study as a whole: Memory repertoires lacked the insertion deficit that abundant cord blood beta clonotypes showed.

This same sample was also taken into another study, of yellow fever vaccine responses in identical twins.

The TCR originated in a woman under 30 in good health. The source material was CD8+ T cells sorted from blood. V usage is TRBV9 and J usage is TRBJ2-6, with a possible D match to TRBD1 (5 bases). CDR3 sequence (DNA): TGTGCCAGCAGGGGCGCGACAGCTGGGGCCAACGTCCTGACTTTC. Its protein product is CASRGATAGANVLTF.